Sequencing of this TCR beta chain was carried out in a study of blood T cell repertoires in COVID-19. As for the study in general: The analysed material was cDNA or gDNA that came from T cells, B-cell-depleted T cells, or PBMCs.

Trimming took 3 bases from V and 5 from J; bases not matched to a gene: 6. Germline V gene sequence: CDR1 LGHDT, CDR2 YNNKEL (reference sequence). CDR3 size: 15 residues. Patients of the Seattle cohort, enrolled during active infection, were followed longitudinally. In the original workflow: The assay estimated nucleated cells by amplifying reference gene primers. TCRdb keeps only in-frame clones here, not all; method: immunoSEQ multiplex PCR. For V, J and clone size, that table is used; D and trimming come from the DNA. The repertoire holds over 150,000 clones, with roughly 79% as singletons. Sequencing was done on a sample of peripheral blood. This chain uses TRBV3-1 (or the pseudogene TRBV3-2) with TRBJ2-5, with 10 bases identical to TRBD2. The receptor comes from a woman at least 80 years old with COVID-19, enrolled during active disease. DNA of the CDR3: TGTGCCAGCAGCCATGTGCTAGCGGGAGATGAGACCCAGTACTTC. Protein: CASSHVLAGDETQYF.